The 25 T cell receptor beta chains below were found in one sample sequenced in a study of regulatory T cells in long-lasting Graves disease. Library construction for TCR beta used iRepertoire HTBI primers and Arm-PCR of CDR3 regions. MiXCR was run by TCRdb on the multiplex PCR reads, yielding one entry per CDR3 protein. In the table there are 350,000 to 550,000 distinct CDR3 sequences, 13% to 15% of which are singletons. Noted time point: newly diagnosed GD, antithyroid drugs for less than 3 months. With RNA extracted from PBMCs as input, the TCR library was made. The same sample was also studied in work on T cells in Graves' hyperthyroidism and ophthalmopathy.

Specimen: peripheral blood mononuclear cells (PBMCs), collected at new diagnosis, from a patient treated with antithyroid drugs. All receptors derive from a woman aged 50 to 60 with Graves disease.

This clonotype has at least ten counts. The chain uses TRBV28 and TRBJ2-2, with 9 bases matching TRBD1. The germline V gene encodes CDR1 MDHEN and CDR2 SYDVKM. The trim removed 5 bases at V and 4 bases at J, leaving 14 bases unmatched. This CDR3 is 18 amino acids long. The CDR3 nucleotides are TGTGCCAGCAGTCCAAATCCGGGACAGGGACTGGTCACCGGGGAGCTGTTTTTT. This sequence encodes CASSPNPGQGLVTGELFF.

In this sample, this clonotype turned up many times. The gene calls are TRBV27 and TRBJ2-7; D is perhaps TRBD1 (6 bases). The CDR3 loop spans 15 amino acids. V lost 2 bases, J lost 3 bases, and 14 bases lay in between. Germline CDR1 and CDR2: MNHEY and SMNVEV (reference sequence). The CDR3 DNA sequence: TGTGCCAGCAGTTTAGGTGGACAGCGCATCTACGAGCAGTACTTC. It specifies CASSLGGQRIYEQYF.

The sample holds many counts of this clonotype. The chain links TRBV28 to TRBJ2-1; the match to TRBD1 covers 7 bases. This CDR3 has 14 residues. CDR1 MDHEN and CDR2 SYDVKM come from the germline V gene. The trim removed 4 bases at V and 3 bases at J, leaving 3 bases unmatched. CDR3 bases: TGTGCCAGCAGTTCCGGGACAGACTACAATGAGCAGTTCTTC. Residues: CASSSGTDYNEQFF.

This clonotype was detected many times. V usage is TRBV28 and J usage is TRBJ1-1, with 10 bases aligning to TRBD1. The CDR3 consists of 18 residues. V lost 3 bases and J lost 4; bases outside the gene matches: 14. The germline V gene encodes CDR1 MDHEN and CDR2 SYDVKM. The CDR3 DNA reads as TGTGCCAGCAGTTTTAGATTTTCGCTTCGACAGGGGGCCACTGAAGCTTTCTTT. Translated: CASSFRFSLRQGATEAFF.

The V gene is TRBV10-3, the J gene TRBJ2-3; 8 bases are a match to TRBD2. With 0 bases clipped from V and 4 bases from J, the junction kept 9 bases outside the gene matches. The CDR3 totals 17 residues. Germline V gene sequence: CDR1 ENHRY, CDR2 SYGVKD. This chain's CDR3 is CAISESTLREVPDTQYF. CDR3 nucleotides: TGTGCCATCAGTGAGTCGACTCTGCGGGAGGTCCCAGATACGCAGTATTTT.

This chain connects TRBV27 to TRBJ2-1; 13 positions agree with TRBD2. With V trimmed by 5 bases and J by 4 bases, 20 bases remained unmatched. This CDR3 has 21 residues. Germline-derived CDR1 and CDR2 are MNHEY and SMNVEV (reference sequence). The CDR3 is CASSPQGQGGGTSGTYNEQFF. The CDR3 DNA follows: TGTGCCAGCAGTCCGCAGGGACAGGGGGGTGGGACTAGCGGGACATACAATGAGCAGTTCTTC.

This clonotype was seen a handful of times. This rearrangement joins TRBV6-5 to TRBJ2-2; D might be TRBD1 (7 bases). V lost 4 bases, J lost 7 bases, and 19 bases lay in between. Germline CDR1 reads MNHEY; CDR2 reads SVGAGI. This CDR3 is 16 amino acids long. CDR3 residues: CASSWSPPGGNGELFF. Written as DNA, the CDR3 is TGTGCCAGCAGTTGGTCGCCCCCAGGGGGGAACGGGGAGCTGTTTTTT.

This chain links TRBV10-3 with TRBJ1-4; a weak D match, TRBD1 (6 bases). The CDR3 consists of 14 residues. V lost 4 bases and J lost 1, with 7 bases in between. The germline CDR1 and CDR2 sequences are ENHRY and SYGVKD. The CDR3 here is CAISGQETNEKLFF. As DNA, the CDR3 is TGTGCCATCAGTGGACAGGAAACTAATGAAAAACTGTTTTTT.

This clonotype was seen many times. The V gene is TRBV7-9, the J gene TRBJ2-7, with 10 bases identical to TRBD1. J lost 12 bases, V lost 4 bases, and 15 bases had no gene match. The CDR3 contains 15 residues. Germline CDR1 and CDR2: SEHNR and FQNEAQ (reference sequence). The CDR3 nucleotides are TGTGCCAGCAGCTCCCCGGGACAGGGGAAGTACAATCCGTACTTC. Its translation: CASSSPGQGKYNPYF.

Remarks on this clonotype: A much larger clone differs from this one at a single base, so this may be a read error. V gene TRBV10-3 combines with J gene TRBJ2-1; 12 bases line up with TRBD2. Germline V gene sequence: CDR1 ENHRY, CDR2 SYGVKD. Trimming at V came to 5 bases and at J to 7 bases, leaving 6 bases not matched to a gene. There are 15 residues in the CDR3. Written as DNA, the CDR3 is TGTGCCATCAGTTTGGCTAGCGGGAGGGAGAATGAGCAGTTCTTC. It yields the protein CAISLASGRENEQFF.

This clonotype occurred a few times. V gene TRBV12-3 or TRBV12-4 combines with J gene TRBJ1-6; no definite D call. The CDR3 spans 13 residues. Trimming left V 6 bases short and J 10 bases short, with 13 bases between. CDR3 bases: TGTGCCAGCAGCCCCCGGACTAGCTCACCCCTCCACTTT. Its protein is CASSPRTSSPLHF.

This clonotype has ten or more counts. The rearrangement joins TRBV5-4 to TRBJ2-5, with 10 bases matching TRBD2. V lost 4 bases, J lost 5 bases, and 5 bases stayed unmatched. The CDR3 has 14 amino acids. Germline V CDR1 and CDR2: SGHNT, YYREEE (reference sequence). The DNA for the CDR3 is TGTGCCAGCAGCGGGTGGACTAGCGGTGAGACCCAGTACTTC. It translates to CASSGWTSGETQYF. The full variable domain, completed using reference TRBV5-4 and TRBJ2-5, is ETGVTQSPTHLIKTRGQQVTLRCSSQSGHNTVSWYQQALGQGPQFIFQYYREEENGRGNFPPRFSGLQFPNYSSELNVNALELDDSALYLCASSGWTSGETQYFGPGTRLLVL.

This clonotype has just a few counts. CDR3 sequence (DNA): TGTGCCAGCAGTGAACAGGGGTCTTACACTGAAGCTTTCTTT. It codes for CASSEQGSYTEAFF. The chain combines TRBV2 with TRBJ1-1, with a tentative D call TRBD1 (6 bases). Trimming left V 2 bases short and J 3 bases short, with 10 bases between. CDR1 is SNHLY and CDR2 is FYNNEI in the germline V gene. This CDR3 has 14 amino acids. Full variable domain (missing parts from reference TRBV2 and TRBJ1-1): EPEVTQTPSHQVTQMGQEVILRCVPISNHLYFYWYRQILGQKVEFLVSFYNNEISEKSEIFDDQFSVERPDGSNFTLKIRSTKLEDSAMYFCASSEQGSYTEAFFGQGTRLTVV.

This chain links TRBV27 with TRBJ1-4; TRBD1 is a possible D gene (5 bases). This CDR3 is 16 amino acids long. V was cut by 3 bases and J by 6 bases, with 17 bases left in between. Germline V gene data show CDR1 as MNHEY and CDR2 as SMNVEV (reference sequence). The CDR3: CASSFGAGRIDEKLFF. Here the CDR3 DNA reads TGTGCCAGCAGTTTTGGGGCAGGGAGGATAGATGAAAAACTGTTTTTT. Variable domain in full (rest from reference TRBV27 and TRBJ1-4): EAQVTQNPRYLITVTGKKLTVTCSQNMNHEYMSWYRQDPGLGLRQIYYSMNVEVTDKGDVPEGYKVSRKEKRNFPLILESPSPNQTSLYFCASSFGAGRIDEKLFFGSGTQLSVL.

This clonotype was seen a handful of times. This rearrangement joins TRBV3-1 to TRBJ2-2; the D call may be TRBD1 or TRBD2 (6 bases each). Trimming took off 0 bases at V and 1 base at J, with 9 bases between the two ends. CDR1 LGHDT and CDR2 YNNKEL come from the germline V gene (reference sequence). The CDR3 loop spans 16 amino acids. The CDR3 region has the DNA TGTGCCAGCAGCCAAGAAGGGGGGCTGAACACCGGGGAGCTGTTTTTT. Translating it yields CASSQEGGLNTGELFF.

This clonotype was seen repeatedly, ten times or more. This chain connects TRBV18 to TRBJ2-7, with D maybe TRBD2 (5 bases). With 3 bases removed from V and 6 bases from J, the gap between germline ends came to 9 bases. The CDR3 has 12 amino acids. Germline V gene sequence: CDR1 KGHSH, CDR2 LQKENI. CDR3 in amino acids: CASSPSGSEQYF. For the CDR3, the DNA is TGTGCCAGCTCACCCTCGGGATCCGAGCAGTACTTC.

This clonotype was seen repeatedly, ten times or more. The chain has TRBV29-1 and TRBJ2-3, with TRBD2 matching over 8 bases. Germline V gene sequence: CDR1 SQVTM, CDR2 ANQGSEA. Unmatched junction bases numbered 14, after V lost 4 bases and J lost 2 bases. This CDR3 contains 17 residues. This CDR3 is CSVVGGLAGVFTDTQYF. In DNA, the CDR3 is TGCAGCGTTGTGGGGGGGCTAGCGGGCGTATTCACAGATACGCAGTATTTT.

The sample holds many counts of this clonotype. The CDR3 here is CASSSPSGGTDTQYF. CDR3 DNA sequence: TGTGCCAGCAGTTCGCCTAGCGGGGGCACAGATACGCAGTATTTT. The rearrangement uses TRBV27 and TRBJ2-3; 9 positions match TRBD2. Trimming took 4 bases from V and 1 from J; bases not matched to a gene: 3. CDR3 length: 15 amino acids. The germline gives CDR1 MNHEY, CDR2 SMNVEV (reference sequence).

In this sample, this clonotype turned up many times. The genes are TRBV5-1 and TRBJ2-3, with 7 bases matching TRBD2. CDR3 size: 16 residues. Germline V gives CDR1 SGHRS, CDR2 YFSETQ. Trimming removed 5 bases from V and 1 base from J; junction bases left unmatched: 10. The CDR3 DNA is TGCGCCAGCAGTCGTATGCTTCGGGGGGGCACAGATACGCAGTATTTT. It translates to CASSRMLRGGTDTQYF.

The sample holds many counts of this clonotype. V is TRBV20-1 and J is TRBJ2-1; 10 bases fit TRBD2. Looked up from germline, CDR1 is DFQATT and CDR2 is SNEGSKA (reference sequence). V lost 4 bases and J lost 5; bases outside the gene matches: 8. CDR3 length: 15 residues. DNA for the CDR3: TGCAGTGCTATTACGCTAGCGGGAGATAACAATGAGCAGTTCTTC. Residues: CSAITLAGDNNEQFF.

Regarding this clonotype: Germline is not matched at one junction end, which may reflect a read error. The chain uses TRBV12-3 or TRBV12-4 and TRBJ2-2; D remains ambiguous. The CDR3 is 13 residues long. CDR3 sequence: CVSSLSRTGELFF. The CDR3 DNA sequence: TGCGTCAGCAGCTTGTCCAGAACCGGGGAGCTGTTTTTT.

The chain couples TRBV6-1 to TRBJ1-5, with 7 positions matching TRBD1. The ends lost 7 bases at V and 2 bases at J; junction bases unmatched: 5. The length of the CDR3 is 14 residues. Looked up from germline, CDR1 is MNHNS and CDR2 is SASEGT. CDR3 sequence (DNA): TGTGCCAGCATCTTCGGGACAGGCAATCAGCCCCAGCATTTT. This gives the protein CASIFGTGNQPQHF.

The rearrangement joins TRBV4-1 to TRBJ2-3; 7 nucleotides align to TRBD2. The CDR3 is 15 amino acids. Germline assignment: CDR1 MGHRA and CDR2 YSYEKL. V lost 3 bases, J lost 9 bases, and 12 bases stayed unmatched. In nucleotides, the CDR3 is TGCGCCAGCAGCCACCGGACTAGTCTAGAAACGACGCAGTATTTT. Amino acid sequence: CASSHRTSLETTQYF.

In the case of this clonotype: It may be a read error: a sequence one base away is much more abundant. The chain carries TRBV20-1 and TRBJ2-7, with D unresolved. The CDR3 sequence is 14 residues long. CDR1 DFQATT and CDR2 SNEGSKA come from the germline V gene (reference sequence). CDR3 loop: CSARTPTTAYGQYF. CDR3 bases: TGCAGTGCTAGAACCCCAACTACGGCCTACGGGCAGTACTTC.

This clonotype came up many times. V gene TRBV7-2 combines with J gene TRBJ2-7; D uncertain. CDR1 and CDR2 (germline): SGHTA, FQGNSA. This CDR3 has 14 amino acids. V lost 5 bases to trimming and J lost 7 bases, with 18 bases between them. CDR3 DNA: TGTGCCAGCAGCCGGAGTCTAGATACGAGGGAGCAGTACTTC. This sequence encodes CASSRSLDTREQYF.